This T cell receptor beta chain was recovered during a study of blood T cell repertoires in COVID-19. Study background: Acute-phase and convalescent COVID-19 samples originated in the United States, Italy and Spain. The cDNA or gDNA used as material had been derived from T cells, B-cell-depleted T cells, or PBMCs.

Original handling: Researchers report that nucleated cell counts were estimated from reference gene primer amplification. The method was immunoSEQ multiplex PCR; TCRdb's version includes in-frame clones alone and lacks a portion of them. That table supplies the V and J calls and clone size; D and trimming were determined from the DNA. This table has tens of thousands of clones, roughly four fifths appearing once. Germline V gene lookup returns CDR1 LNHDA and CDR2 SQIVND (reference sequence). With V trimmed by 10 bases and J by 4 bases, 10 bases remained unmatched. The CDR3 covers 14 residues. This chain joins TRBV19 and TRBJ1-5; 7 bases map to TRBD1. The sequenced material came from peripheral blood. This receptor was identified in a man aged 50 or older with acute or convalescent COVID-19. The CDR3 DNA sequence: TGTGCCACCGAACCGGGACAGAAAAATCAGCCCCAGCATTTT. Encoded protein: CATEPGQKNQPQHF.